The 20 T cell receptor beta chains presented below share a single source sample, sequenced in a study of blood T cells in healthy people across ages. Primers used in a second PCR of about 6 to 12 cycles were a sample-barcoded 5' primer and a J-beta primer mix. MiXCR, applied by TCRdb to the 5' RACE reads, yields one record per CDR3 protein. There are roughly 2 million distinct CDR3 sequences in the sample; less than 50% occur only once, and 2.1% lies in the top ten. Specimen: blood. These receptors were taken from a woman between 40 and 55 years old in good health.

The CDR3: CSVAPYGQGRTNGYTF. DNA of the CDR3: TGCAGCGTCGCCCCTTATGGGCAGGGGCGAACGAATGGCTACACCTTC. The genes are TRBV29-1 and TRBJ1-2; weak D call: TRBD1 (6 bases). The CDR3 has 16 amino acids. V was shortened by 6 bases and J by 6 bases, with 26 bases between the two germline ends. Germline lookup yields CDR1 SQVTM and CDR2 ANQGSEA.

The rearrangement joins TRBV25-1 to TRBJ2-1, with 8 positions matching TRBD1. CDR1 and CDR2 from the germline V gene are MGHDK and SYGVNS. This CDR3 has 15 residues. The V gene end was trimmed by 8 bases and the J gene end by 3 bases; junction bases not matched to a gene: 9. The CDR3 here is CASRSPGQVYNEQFF. CDR3 sequence (DNA): TGTGCCAGCCGTTCCCCGGGACAGGTCTACAATGAGCAGTTCTTC. Supplemented by reference TRBV25-1 and TRBJ2-1, the full variable domain reads EADIYQTPRYLVIGTGKKITLECSQTMGHDKMYWYQQDPGMELHLIHYSYGVNSTEKGDLSSESTVSRIRTEHFPLTLESARPSHTSQYLCASRSPGQVYNEQFFGPGTRLTVL.

This clonotype was seen more than once but under ten times. The V and J genes are TRBV7-9 and TRBJ1-2; tentatively, D is TRBD1 (5 bases). The CDR3 has 12 amino acids. Per germline, CDR1 SEHNR and CDR2 FQNEAQ (reference sequence). Trimming took 8 bases from V and 2 from J, leaving 9 bases between them. In DNA, the CDR3 is TGTGCCAGCGGGGGACCGAACTATGGCTACACCTTC. This gives the protein CASGGPNYGYTF. Full variable domain (outside the CDR3, taken from reference TRBV7-9 and TRBJ1-2): DTGVSQNPRHKITKRGQNVTFRCDPISEHNRLYWYRQTLGQGPEFLTYFQNEAQLEKSRLLSDRFSAERPKGSFSTLEIQRTEQGDSAMYLCASGGPNYGYTFGSGTRLTVV.

This clonotype was seen repeatedly, ten times or more. The gene calls are TRBV3-1 and TRBJ2-1, with D unresolved. This CDR3 has 13 amino acids. The germline gives CDR1 LGHDT, CDR2 YNNKEL (reference sequence). V gave up 4 bases and J gave up 2 bases, with 6 bases separating them. CDR3 region: CASSPRPYNEQFF. The CDR3 DNA is TGTGCCAGCAGCCCCCGTCCCTACAATGAGCAGTTCTTC.

This chain connects TRBV29-1 to TRBJ1-5, with TRBD1 matching 9 bases. The germline V gene has CDR1 SQVTM and CDR2 ANQGSEA. This CDR3 is built from 13 residues. V lost 4 bases, J lost 7 bases, and 5 bases stayed unmatched. Written as DNA, the CDR3 is TGCAGCGTTGTACAGGGGGCAGGACAGCCCCAGCATTTT. It translates to CSVVQGAGQPQHF.

The J gene is TRBJ2-3, the V gene TRBV10-3; 9 bases fit TRBD2. The CDR3 length is 15 residues. Germline CDR1 reads ENHRY; CDR2 reads SYGVKD. With 3 bases clipped from V and 6 bases from J, the junction kept 7 bases outside the gene matches. CDR3: CAISDPSGAGDTQYF. In DNA, the CDR3 is TGTGCCATCAGTGACCCTAGCGGGGCCGGGGATACGCAGTATTTT.

The table lists this clonotype with a few counts. The chain recombines TRBV20-1 with TRBJ1-4; unclear D gene. The CDR3 spans 14 residues. Trimming stripped 5 bases from V and 8 bases from J, with 18 bases between. Germline V CDR1 and CDR2: DFQATT, SNEGSKA (reference sequence). The CDR3 loop is CSAAPPLKREKLFF. CDR3 nucleotides: TGCAGTGCTGCCCCCCCGTTAAAGCGGGAAAAACTGTTTTTT.

In DNA, the CDR3 is TGTGCCAGCAGTTTAAACGGTGGAGGGCTAGCCAAAAACATTCAGTACTTC. Amino acids: CASSLNGGGLAKNIQYF. The chain carries TRBV27 and TRBJ2-4; tentative D call: TRBD2 (6 bases). The CDR3 runs to 17 residues. V lost 2 bases and J lost 0, with 14 bases in between. CDR1 and CDR2 (germline): MNHEY, SMNVEV (reference sequence).

The chain carries TRBV29-1 and TRBJ2-5; possible D gene TRBD1, 6 bases. The germline CDR1 and CDR2 sequences are SQVTM and ANQGSEA. This CDR3 contains 15 residues. Trimming stripped 1 base from V and 2 bases from J, with 14 bases between. The CDR3 spells CSVEGGCRGQETQYF. In nucleotides, the CDR3 is TGCAGCGTTGAAGGCGGCTGCAGGGGTCAAGAGACCCAGTACTTC.

The sample holds a few counts of this clonotype. V gene TRBV20-1 combines with J gene TRBJ1-5; no definite D call. V was shortened by 2 bases and J by 0 bases, with 8 bases between the two germline ends. CDR1 is DFQATT, CDR2 SNEGSKA, per germline (reference sequence). The CDR3 loop spans 14 amino acids. CDR3 amino acids: CSARQLSSNQPQHF. The CDR3 nucleotides are TGCAGTGCTAGACAGCTTTCTAGCAATCAGCCCCAGCATTTT.

The chain employs TRBV4-3 and TRBJ2-1; D could derive from TRBD1 or TRBD2 (7 bases each). The CDR3 contains 14 residues. In germline, CDR1 is LGHNA, CDR2 YSLEER. V lost 1 base and J lost 10, with 14 bases in between. The CDR3 coding sequence is TGCGCCAGCAGCCAAGCAGGGGGGGTTGCCGAGCAGTTCTTC. The encoded protein is CASSQAGGVAEQFF.

This clonotype has only one observation. The CDR3 DNA is TGTGCCAGCAGCAGACCCGGGGTCTACGAGCAGTACTTC. Protein: CASSRPGVYEQYF. The chain carries TRBV7-2 and TRBJ2-4, with D tentatively TRBD2 (5 bases). The J call is uncertain, as TRBJ2-7 better fits the DNA end. CDR1 is SGHTA and CDR2 is FQGNSA in the germline V gene. This CDR3 comprises 13 residues.

The chain joins TRBV15 to TRBJ2-1; 7 bases agree with TRBD1. The V gene's germline CDR1 is LNHNV and CDR2 YYDKDF (reference sequence). The CDR3 is 18 residues long. The V segment lost 0 bases and the J segment 5 bases; nucleotides outside the gene matches: 13. In DNA form, the CDR3 reads TGTGCCACCAGCAGAGATCGATCCCGAGGGGGCCCCGACAATGAGCAGTTCTTC. This gives the protein CATSRDRSRGGPDNEQFF. The variable domain in full, completed from reference TRBV15 and TRBJ2-1, reads DAMVIQNPRYQVTQFGKPVTLSCSQTLNHNVMYWYQQKSSQAPKLLFHYYDKDFNNEADTPDNFQSRRPNTSFCFLDIRSPGLGDTAMYLCATSRDRSRGGPDNEQFFGPGTRLTVL.

This clonotype was detected a few times. The chain joins TRBV6-6 to TRBJ2-3, with 9 bases that match TRBD1. V was clipped by 6 bases and J by 1 base; unmatched bases: 5. Germline CDR1 MNHNY, CDR2 SVGAGI (reference sequence). This CDR3 is built from 15 residues. The CDR3 region has the DNA TGTGCCAGCAGCGAACGGGACAGGGGCACAGATACGCAGTATTTT. Amino acid sequence: CASSERDRGTDTQYF.

V and J are TRBV2 and TRBJ2-7, with 8 nucleotides matching TRBD1. Judging by the DNA end, TRBJ2-5 fits better; the J call may be wrong. The CDR3 extends over 14 amino acids. Looked up from germline, CDR1 is SNHLY and CDR2 is FYNNEI. CDR3 in DNA: TGTGCCAGCAACTCGGACAGGGACGGAGAGACCCAGTACTTC. It yields the protein CASNSDRDGETQYF.

The rearrangement links TRBV19 to TRBJ2-7; D may be TRBD1 or TRBD2 (5 bases each). Germline lookup yields CDR1 LNHDA and CDR2 SQIVND (reference sequence). The CDR3 sequence is 14 residues long. Trimming left V 8 bases short and J 1 base short, with 15 bases between. The CDR3, as DNA: TGTGCCAGTTCCGGGACGCCCTTTTCCTACGAGCAGTACTTC. It encodes CASSGTPFSYEQYF.

The rearrangement uses TRBV11-2 and TRBJ1-2; the D is unclear. CDR1 is SGHAT, CDR2 FQNNGV, per germline. CDR3 length: 12 residues. The V gene lost 4 bases and the J gene lost 2 bases, with 5 bases spanning the gap. CDR3 bases: TGTGCCAGCAGCTCCGAAAACTATGGCTACACCTTC. Amino acid sequence: CASSSENYGYTF. Filled out from reference TRBV11-2 and TRBJ1-2, the complete variable domain reads EAGVAQSPRYKIIEKRQSVAFWCNPISGHATLYWYQQILGQGPKLLIQFQNNGVVDDSQLPKDRFSAERLKGVDSTLKIQPAKLEDSAVYLCASSSENYGYTFGSGTRLTVV.

The chain recombines TRBV11-2 with TRBJ2-5; TRBD1 is a possible D gene (6 bases). The J call may not be correct, given that the DNA end is closer to TRBJ2-7. CDR3 size: 17 residues. Germline V gives CDR1 SGHAT, CDR2 FQNNGV. The CDR3 nucleotides read TGTGCCAGCAGCTTATTTGGCCTTAAAAGGGGGAGCTACGAGCAGTACTTC. Amino acids: CASSLFGLKRGSYEQYF.

This clonotype was observed at least ten times. The CDR3 DNA reads TGTGCCAGCAGCCCTCGACAGGGGGCGAAAGAGACCCAGTACTTC. As protein: CASSPRQGAKETQYF. The chain combines TRBV7-2 with TRBJ2-5; TRBD1 aligns across 10 bases. Trimming cost V 5 bases and J 3 bases; bases outside gene matches: 6. This CDR3 is built from 15 residues. From germline, CDR1 is SGHTA and CDR2 FQGNSA.

The rearrangement links TRBV11-2 to TRBJ1-2; D not resolved. Germline CDR1 SGHAT, CDR2 FQNNGV. V lost 2 bases and J lost 6, with 4 bases in between. The CDR3 sequence is 11 residues long. CDR3 DNA: TGTGCCAGCAGCTTACAGGATGGCTACACCTTC. Translated: CASSLQDGYTF.